This TCR beta chain was recovered during a study of T-cell reconstitution after alpha-beta-depleted transplantation in children. The CDR3 loop spans 13 amino acids. CDR1 DFQATT and CDR2 SNEGSKA come from the germline V gene (reference sequence). V trimming: 4 bases; J trimming: 3 bases; junction bases outside the gene matches: 3. This clonotype was observed many times. Unique molecular identifiers were used in preparing the TCRbeta library. Each CDR3 protein is one row after TCRdb ran MiXCR on the PCR reads. This sample yields approximately 250,000 distinct CDR3 sequences, of which under 30% are seen a single time; about 2.6% belongs to the top ten.

This sequence joins TRBV20-1 and TRBJ1-5, with 7 bases matching TRBD1. This TCR was recovered from a girl aged 2 to 9 with Fanconi anemia, due to receive a stem cell transplant. The source was PBMCs, collected before TCRalphabeta/CD19-depleted stem cell transplant. CDR3 in amino acids: CSATQGNNQPQHF. CDR3 nucleotides: TGCAGTGCTACACAGGGGAACAATCAGCCCCAGCATTTT.